This T cell receptor (beta chain) was recovered during a study of shared clonotypes between healthy human individuals. CD4+ cells yielded CD45RA+ naive and CD45RA-negative memory subsets. Only in-frame clones appear in the TCRdb table, and some are missing; sequencing was by immunoSEQ multiplex PCR. The data hold 2.3 million or so clones, with approximately 93% observed a single time. Comment on this clone: Its antigen remains unknown.

Overall study findings and caveats: Represented diversity (both genetic and exposure-history) was limited by the small number of donors. Larger richness was generally estimated for naive than memory subsets.

Germline assignment: CDR1 SGDLS and CDR2 YYNGEE. V dropped 4 bases and J dropped 0; count of bases not matched to a gene: 14. The CDR3 is 19 residues long. The chain joins TRBV9 to TRBJ2-5, with 11 bases aligning to TRBD2. The sample taken for sequencing was naive CD4+ T cells from PBMCs. Specified subset: CD45RA+ positively selected. The sequence came from a man between 18 and 29 years old in good health. Some clones in this sample may be carry-over from other donors' samples. CDR3 bases: TGTGCCAGCAGCCCAGACCCCGCGGCTAGCGGGAGGTACCAAGAGACCCAGTACTTC. Its translation: CASSPDPAASGRYQETQYF.